These 9 T cell receptor beta chains share one sample of origin, sequenced in a study of a mutant IDH1 vaccine in newly diagnosed glioma. Time point meaning: baseline, week 1 (first vaccination visit). Regarding treatment: pre-vaccination baseline after standard-of-care therapy. The assay was immunoSEQ multiplex PCR, and TCRdb's table has in-frame clones only and misses some. There are under 80,000 clones in the sample; 80% to 90% occur only once, and 2.9% lies in the top ten. The specimen was PBMCs, collected from a glioma patient treated with radiotherapy, temozolomide or both. The source of these receptors is a man younger than 45 with glioma.

The rearrangement joins TRBV7-9 to TRBJ1-2; D is unclear. V gave up 7 bases and J gave up 7 bases, with 19 bases separating them. Germline V gene data show CDR1 as SEHNR and CDR2 as FQNEAQ (reference sequence). This CDR3 region has 14 residues. The CDR3 spells CASTRERVSFGYTF. In DNA, the CDR3 is TGTGCCAGCACCCGTGAGAGGGTCTCTTTTGGCTACACCTTC.

This sequence joins TRBV5-6 and TRBJ1-2; D may be TRBD1 (6 bases). This CDR3 is built from 15 residues. The germline gives CDR1 SGHDT, CDR2 YYEEEE. V gave up 1 base and J gave up 3 bases, with 13 bases separating them. CDR3 sequence (DNA): TGTGCCAGCAGCTTGATAGGGGGATTCGACTATGGCTACACCTTC. It yields the protein CASSLIGGFDYGYTF.

The CDR3 protein is CAVRDRGLGQYF. Written as DNA, the CDR3 is TGCGCCGTCCGGGACAGGGGGCTCGGGCAGTACTTC. The rearrangement uses TRBV10-2 and TRBJ2-5, with 12 bases matching TRBD1. Germline CDR1 is WSHSY and CDR2 is SAAADI. After removal of 11 bases from V and 11 bases from J, the junction contained 9 bases not matched to a gene. The CDR3 covers 12 residues.

The gene calls are TRBV6-5 and TRBJ1-1; D not certain. The V gene lost 2 bases and the J gene lost 4 bases, with 14 bases spanning the gap. CDR1 and CDR2 from the germline V gene are MNHEY and SVGAGI. The CDR3 contains 15 residues. CDR3 bases: TGTGCCAGCAGTTACGAGACGGCCACGGGCACTGAAGCTTTCTTT. This gives the protein CASSYETATGTEAFF.

V gene TRBV30 combines with J gene TRBJ2-3; 8 bases agree with TRBD2. Looked up from germline, CDR1 is GTSNPN and CDR2 is SVGIG (reference sequence). J lost 1 base, V lost 1 base, and 4 bases had no gene match. This CDR3 is 15 amino acids long. The CDR3 coding sequence is TGTGCCTGGAGTGAGCGGGGGTATCGCACAGATACGCAGTATTTT. Amino acids: CAWSERGYRTDTQYF.

The rearrangement links TRBV7-9 to TRBJ2-7; D assignment may be TRBD1 or TRBD2 (6 bases each). Germline values: CDR1 SEHNR, CDR2 FQNEAQ (reference sequence). Trimming removed 7 bases at V and 0 bases at J, with 16 bases between. The CDR3 runs to 15 residues. Written as DNA, the CDR3 is TGTGCCAGCACTCGGGGGCAGGGGTACTCCTACGAGCAGTACTTC. This gives the protein CASTRGQGYSYEQYF.

In this sample, this clone turned up a few times. The chain combines TRBV6-5 with TRBJ1-1; D possibly corresponds to TRBD1 (6 bases). Trimming took 7 bases from V and 4 from J, leaving 19 bases between them. The germline V gene encodes CDR1 MNHEY and CDR2 SVGAGI. CDR3 length: 15 amino acids. The CDR3 coding sequence is TGTGCCAGCACCAAAATCGGGACAAGGAGCACTGAAGCTTTCTTT. Its protein is CASTKIGTRSTEAFF.

The chain uses TRBV6-6 and TRBJ2-7; D remains unclear. Germline assignment: CDR1 MNHNY and CDR2 SVGAGI (reference sequence). Trimming shortened V by 0 bases and J by 6 bases, and 12 bases separated the two germline ends. The CDR3 runs 14 residues. CDR3 DNA sequence: TGTGCCAGCAGTTACTCCTCTCCGCCCGGCGAGCAGTACTTC. This sequence encodes CASSYSSPPGEQYF.

The gene calls are TRBV4-2 and TRBJ1-1; D is unclear. Germline V gene lookup returns CDR1 LGHNA and CDR2 YNFKEQ. The V and J ends lost 0 bases and 4 bases respectively, with 18 bases between them. CDR3 length: 17 residues. For the CDR3, the DNA is TGTGCCAGCAGCCAAGAGGGTCAGGATACGGGTTTCACTGAAGCTTTCTTT. Encoded protein: CASSQEGQDTGFTEAFF.